This T cell receptor (beta chain) was captured by sequencing in a study of blood T cell repertoires in COVID-19. Across the study: Sites across the United States, Italy and Spain contributed samples from acute and convalescent COVID-19.

Profiled with immunoSEQ multiplex PCR; TCRdb holds only in-frame clones, not every one. Of about 340,000 clones listed, approximately 82% were seen once; the top ten hold almost 3%. Germline loops: CDR1 SGHTA, CDR2 FQGNSA. With 1 base removed from V and 2 bases from J, the gap between germline ends came to 10 bases. The CDR3 spans 15 residues. The origin of this receptor is a man aged 25-40 years with active or convalescent COVID-19. The chain uses TRBV7-2 and TRBJ2-3; no clear D gene. Sequenced sample: peripheral blood. CDR3 sequence (DNA): TGTGCCAGCAGCTTAGGTAGTAGTTTCACAGATACGCAGTATTTT. Encoded protein: CASSLGSSFTDTQYF.